Below, 21 T cell receptor beta chains from the same sample are listed, as sequenced in a study of shared clonotypes between healthy human individuals. Repertoires were generated with immunoSEQ multiplex PCR, while TCRdb's copy carries only in-frame clones and drops some. The sample shows around 1.5 million clones, under 99% of them seen only once. The sequenced sample consisted of naive CD4+ T cells sorted from blood. The sample's subset: CD45RA+ positively selected. The receptors were sampled from a man aged 25-45 years in good health.

To note about this clone: The same CDR3 also results from other DNA sequences found in this sample. The rearrangement links TRBV18 to TRBJ2-5; 8 bases agree with TRBD1. The CDR3 length is 14 residues. The V gene end was trimmed by 1 base and the J gene end by 2 bases; junction bases not matched to a gene: 0. CDR1 and CDR2 from the germline V gene are KGHSH and LQKENI. DNA of the CDR3: TGTGCCAGCTCACCACGACAGGGGCAAGAGACCCAGTACTTC. This sequence encodes CASSPRQGQETQYF.

This sequence joins TRBV5-6 and TRBJ2-7, with D possibly called TRBD1 or TRBD2 (5 bases each). Germline-derived CDR1 and CDR2 are SGHDT and YYEEEE. Trimming took 4 bases from V and 3 from J, leaving 11 bases between them. The CDR3 loop spans 13 amino acids. DNA of the CDR3: TGTGCCAGCAGCCCGGGACGGGGCTACGAGCAGTACTTC. Residues: CASSPGRGYEQYF.

V is TRBV27 and J is TRBJ2-3, with no clear D. CDR3 length equals 11 residues. The V gene lost 6 bases and the J gene lost 6 bases, with 7 bases spanning the gap. Germline CDR1 and CDR2: MNHEY and SMNVEV (reference sequence). The DNA for the CDR3 is TGTGCCAGCAGGGCTTTGGATACGCAGTATTTT. Translation gives CASRALDTQYF.

The V gene is TRBV2, the J gene TRBJ1-2; 7 bases match TRBD1. Germline assignment: CDR1 SNHLY and CDR2 FYNNEI. This CDR3 has 12 amino acids. With V trimmed by 9 bases and J by 9 bases, 10 bases remained unmatched. As DNA, the CDR3 is TGTGCCAGTTCTAAGGGGGCGATAAGCTACACCTTC. This sequence encodes CASSKGAISYTF.

The chain couples TRBV7-8 to TRBJ2-1, with D maybe TRBD2 (5 bases). Germline V gene data show CDR1 as SGHVS and CDR2 as FQNEAQ. The CDR3 runs to 16 residues. The V gene lost 5 bases and the J gene lost 8 bases, with 22 bases spanning the gap. CDR3 loop: CASSPWAGSYGDEQFF. In DNA, the CDR3 is TGTGCCAGCAGCCCATGGGCGGGCAGTTACGGGGATGAGCAGTTCTTC.

This sequence joins TRBV4-3 and TRBJ2-1; 11 positions agree with TRBD2. V shed 0 bases, J shed 4 bases, and the junction held 8 bases outside the gene matches. The CDR3 covers 18 residues. CDR1 and CDR2 (germline): LGHNA, YSLEER. Here the CDR3 reads CASSQETRGLAVYNEQFF. Here the CDR3 DNA reads TGCGCCAGCAGCCAAGAGACCCGGGGACTAGCGGTATACAATGAGCAGTTCTTC.

V gene TRBV6-5 combines with J gene TRBJ2-3; 9 nucleotides line up with TRBD1. V lost 5 bases and J lost 5; bases outside the gene matches: 8. The CDR3 totals 15 residues. CDR1 and CDR2 (germline): MNHEY, SVGAGI. The CDR3, as DNA: TGTGCCAGCAGTCGCCCGGGACAGGGATTAGATACGCAGTATTTT. Translating it yields CASSRPGQGLDTQYF.

This chain uses TRBV28 with TRBJ1-2; D not resolved. CDR3 length: 14 amino acids. The germline CDR1 and CDR2 sequences are MDHEN and SYDVKM. V was clipped by 7 bases and J by 0 bases, with 12 bases between them. The CDR3 DNA reads as TGTGCCAGCACCCTGGGAAGGTCTAACTATGGCTACACCTTC. This gives the protein CASTLGRSNYGYTF.

This clone was recorded once. The chain recombines TRBV19 with TRBJ2-6, with a possible D match to TRBD1 (6 bases). The germline gives CDR1 LNHDA, CDR2 SQIVND (reference sequence). V lost 4 bases to trimming and J lost 2 bases, with 18 bases between them. CDR3 size: 18 residues. CDR3: CASSTRTGWVTGANVLTF. In nucleotides, the CDR3 is TGTGCCAGTAGTACCCGAACAGGGTGGGTTACTGGGGCCAACGTCCTGACTTTC.

The V call is TRBV2, the J call TRBJ2-3; possibly TRBD1 or TRBD2 for D (5 bases each). Between the trimmed V and J ends, which lost 7 bases and 3 bases, there was a span of 20 bases. The CDR3 is 16 residues long. CDR1 is SNHLY, CDR2 FYNNEI, per germline. Written as DNA, the CDR3 is TGTGCCAGCATTCCCCCATGGGGACGCGGAACAGATACGCAGTATTTT. Encoded protein: CASIPPWGRGTDTQYF.

This rearrangement joins TRBV16 to TRBJ1-1, with D perhaps matching TRBD1 (6 bases). With 4 bases removed from V and 0 bases from J, the gap between germline ends came to 9 bases. In germline, CDR1 is KGHSY, CDR2 FQNENV. The CDR3 runs 14 residues. CDR3 DNA: TGTGCCAGCAGCCTGGGACATATGAACACTGAAGCTTTCTTT. This translates into CASSLGHMNTEAFF. The variable domain in full, with the rest retrieved from reference TRBV16 and TRBJ1-1, is GEEVAQTPKHLVRGEGQKAKLYCAPIKGHSYVFWYQQVLKNEFKFLISFQNENVFDETGMPKERFSAKCLPNSPCSLEIQATKLEDSAVYFCASSLGHMNTEAFFGQGTRLTVV.

The chain couples TRBV28 to TRBJ2-1; 10 nucleotides match TRBD2. Germline CDR1 is MDHEN and CDR2 is SYDVKM. Unmatched junction bases numbered 9, after V lost 4 bases and J lost 0 bases. This CDR3 has 18 residues. The CDR3 DNA is TGTGCCAGCAGTTCCTGGACTAGCGGAGGGGTCTCCTACAATGAGCAGTTCTTC. It specifies CASSSWTSGGVSYNEQFF.

This clone was counted a single time. The genes are TRBV4-1 and TRBJ2-1; TRBD1 matches 10 bases. The germline V gene has CDR1 MGHRA and CDR2 YSYEKL. Trimming cost V 4 bases and J 5 bases; bases outside gene matches: 5. This CDR3 has 15 amino acids. The CDR3 loop is CASSPGQGRNNEQFF. For the CDR3, the DNA is TGCGCCAGCAGCCCGGGACAGGGGCGCAACAATGAGCAGTTCTTC.

The chain has TRBV9 and TRBJ1-1; D unresolved. From germline, CDR1 is SGDLS and CDR2 YYNGEE. The CDR3 extends over 14 amino acids. Trimming pared 2 bases from V and 1 base from J, leaving 9 bases between. CDR3 bases: TGTGCCAGCAGCGTGAGGGTGGCGAACACTGAAGCTTTCTTT. This encodes CASSVRVANTEAFF.

The V gene is TRBV27, the J gene TRBJ2-5, with TRBD2 matching 12 bases. CDR3 length equals 18 residues. Looked up from germline, CDR1 is MNHEY and CDR2 is SMNVEV (reference sequence). V shed 0 bases, J shed 0 bases, and the junction held 5 bases outside the gene matches. The chain's CDR3 is CASSLSLRTSGNQETQYF. The CDR3 DNA reads as TGTGCCAGCAGTTTATCGTTGCGGACTAGCGGGAACCAAGAGACCCAGTACTTC.

The chain joins TRBV5-4 to TRBJ2-7, with 8 positions matching TRBD1. With 4 bases clipped from V and 2 bases from J, the junction kept 5 bases outside the gene matches. CDR3 length: 14 amino acids. The germline V gene has CDR1 SGHNT and CDR2 YYREEE (reference sequence). The CDR3: CASSQGAVAYEQYF. DNA of the CDR3: TGTGCCAGCAGCCAGGGGGCCGTGGCCTACGAGCAGTACTTC.

This clone was recorded only once. Other DNA sequences from this sample encode an identical CDR3 as well. The rearrangement uses TRBV4-1 and TRBJ2-7; no definite D call. The CDR3 totals 13 residues. CDR1 and CDR2 from the germline V gene are MGHRA and YSYEKL. V dropped 1 base and J dropped 3 bases, with 7 bases sitting between them. CDR3 sequence: CASSQGGNYEQYF. The CDR3 region has the DNA TGCGCCAGCAGCCAAGGAGGCAACTACGAGCAGTACTTC.

This chain joins TRBV5-1 and TRBJ2-7, with unresolved D. V dropped 0 bases and J dropped 1 base, with 8 bases sitting between them. The CDR3 covers 14 residues. Germline CDR1 SGHRS, CDR2 YFSETQ. CDR3 in DNA: TGCGCCAGCAGCTTGGTCAATCCGTCCTACGAGCAGTACTTC. This translates into CASSLVNPSYEQYF. The full variable domain, completed using reference TRBV5-1 and TRBJ2-7, is KAGVTQTPRYLIKTRGQQVTLSCSPISGHRSVSWYQQTPGQGLQFLFEYFSETQRNKGNFPGRFSGRQFSNSRSEMNVSTLELGDSALYLCASSLVNPSYEQYFGPGTRLTVT.

The V call is TRBV30, the J call TRBJ1-2, with 9 bases aligning to TRBD1. The V gene end was trimmed by 3 bases and the J gene end by 2 bases; junction bases not matched to a gene: 13. This CDR3 has 17 residues. Germline CDR1 GTSNPN, CDR2 SVGIG (reference sequence). Written as DNA, the CDR3 is TGTGCCTGGAGCGGCCGGACAGGGGAAATACGGAACTATGGCTACACCTTC. This translates into CAWSGRTGEIRNYGYTF.

The V gene is TRBV2, the J gene TRBJ2-5, with TRBD2 matching 11 bases. The CDR3 has 18 amino acids. The germline V gene encodes CDR1 SNHLY and CDR2 FYNNEI. Unmatched junction bases numbered 14, after V lost 6 bases and J lost 2 bases. CDR3: CASRGRLAGGGSQETQYF. Here the CDR3 DNA reads TGTGCCAGCAGGGGGAGGCTAGCGGGAGGTGGATCTCAAGAGACCCAGTACTTC.

This rearrangement joins TRBV19 to TRBJ1-4; D remains ambiguous. This CDR3 is built from 14 residues. In germline, CDR1 is LNHDA, CDR2 SQIVND (reference sequence). Trimming took 8 bases from V and 4 from J, leaving 14 bases between them. CDR3 protein: CASSVGRSNEKLFF. CDR3 DNA sequence: TGTGCCAGTTCAGTCGGCAGGAGTAATGAAAAACTGTTTTTT.